This entry is about one T cell receptor beta chain. Its antigen remains unidentified. This sample is drawn from a study of CD8 T cell repertoires and HIV-1 epitope variants. Study information: Separate wells received one of Twenty-five Gag or Nef variant peptides.

Using immunoSEQ multiplex PCR, the repertoire was profiled, and TCRdb retains in-frame clones only, with some absent. The sample has under 3,000 clones; approximately 61% are singletons. Trimming removed 5 bases from V and 1 base from J; junction bases left unmatched: 2. CDR1 SEHNR and CDR2 FQNEAQ come from the germline V gene (reference sequence). The CDR3 contains 15 residues. The source material was cultured CD8+ T cells derived from PBMCs. The gene calls are TRBV7-9 and TRBJ2-1, with 10 positions matching TRBD2. This receptor was obtained from a male donor with HIV. CDR3 nucleotides: TGTGCCAGCAGCGGGACTAGCGAGTCCTACAATGAGCAGTTCTTC. It yields the protein CASSGTSESYNEQFF.